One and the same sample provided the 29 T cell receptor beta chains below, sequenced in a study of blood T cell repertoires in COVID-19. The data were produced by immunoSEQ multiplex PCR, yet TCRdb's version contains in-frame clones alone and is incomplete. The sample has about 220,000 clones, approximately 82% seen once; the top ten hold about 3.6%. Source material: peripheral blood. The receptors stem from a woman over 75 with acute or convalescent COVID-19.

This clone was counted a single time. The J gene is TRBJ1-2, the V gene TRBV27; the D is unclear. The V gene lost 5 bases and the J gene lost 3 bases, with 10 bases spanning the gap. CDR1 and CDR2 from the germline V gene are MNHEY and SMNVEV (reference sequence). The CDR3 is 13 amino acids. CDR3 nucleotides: TGTGCCAGCAGTCCCGGGAGCCACTATGGCTACACCTTC. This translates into CASSPGSHYGYTF.

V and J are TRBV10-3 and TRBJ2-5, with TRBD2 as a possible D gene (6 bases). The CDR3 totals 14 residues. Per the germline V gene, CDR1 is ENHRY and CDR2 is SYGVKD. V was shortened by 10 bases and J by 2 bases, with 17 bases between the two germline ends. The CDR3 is CATSRDFAQETQYF. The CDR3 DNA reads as TGTGCCACTTCCCGGGACTTCGCTCAAGAGACCCAGTACTTC.

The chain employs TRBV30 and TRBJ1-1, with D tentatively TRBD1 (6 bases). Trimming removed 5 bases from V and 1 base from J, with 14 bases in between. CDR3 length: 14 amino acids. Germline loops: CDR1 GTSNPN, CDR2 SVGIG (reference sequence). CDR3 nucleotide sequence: TGTGCCTGGGGGCTGGGAGGGGGGAACACTGAAGCTTTCTTT. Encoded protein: CAWGLGGGNTEAFF.

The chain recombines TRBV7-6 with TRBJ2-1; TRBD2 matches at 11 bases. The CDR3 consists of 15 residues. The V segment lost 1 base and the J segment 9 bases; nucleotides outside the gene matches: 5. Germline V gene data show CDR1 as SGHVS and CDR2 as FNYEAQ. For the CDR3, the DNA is TGTGCCAGCAGCTTAGGGACTAGCGGGTTATCTGAGCAGTTCTTC. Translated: CASSLGTSGLSEQFF.

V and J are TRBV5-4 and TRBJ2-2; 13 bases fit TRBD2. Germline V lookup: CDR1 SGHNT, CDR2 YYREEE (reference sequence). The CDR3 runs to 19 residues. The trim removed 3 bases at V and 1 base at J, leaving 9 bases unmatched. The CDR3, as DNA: TGTGCCAGCAGCTCAGGACTAGCGGGGGCCTTCTTGAACACCGGGGAGCTGTTTTTT. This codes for CASSSGLAGAFLNTGELFF.

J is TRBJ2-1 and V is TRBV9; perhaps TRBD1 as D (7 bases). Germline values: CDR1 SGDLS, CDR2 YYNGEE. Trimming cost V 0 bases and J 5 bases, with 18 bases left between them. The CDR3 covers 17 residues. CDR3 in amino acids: CASSVAQGVAADNEQFF. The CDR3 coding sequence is TGTGCCAGCAGCGTAGCCCAGGGGGTAGCGGCAGACAATGAGCAGTTCTTC.

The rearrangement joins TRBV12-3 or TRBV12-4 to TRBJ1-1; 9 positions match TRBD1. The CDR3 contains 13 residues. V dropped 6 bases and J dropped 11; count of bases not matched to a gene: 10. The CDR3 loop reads CASSLQGALGAFF. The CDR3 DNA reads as TGTGCCAGCAGCTTACAGGGGGCTCTGGGTGCTTTCTTT.

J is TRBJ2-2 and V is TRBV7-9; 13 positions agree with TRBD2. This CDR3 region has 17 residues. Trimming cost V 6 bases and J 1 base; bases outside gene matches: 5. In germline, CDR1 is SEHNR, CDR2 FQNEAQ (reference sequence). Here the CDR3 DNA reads TGTGCCAGCAGAGCCGGGACTAGCGGGGAGAACACCGGGGAGCTGTTTTTT. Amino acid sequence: CASRAGTSGENTGELFF.

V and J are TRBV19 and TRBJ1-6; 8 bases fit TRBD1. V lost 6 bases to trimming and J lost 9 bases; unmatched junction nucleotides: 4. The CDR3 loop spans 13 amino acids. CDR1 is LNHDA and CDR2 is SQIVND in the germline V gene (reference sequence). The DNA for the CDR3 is TGTGCCAGTAGCACAGGGGGGTTTTCACCCCTCCACTTT. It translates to CASSTGGFSPLHF.

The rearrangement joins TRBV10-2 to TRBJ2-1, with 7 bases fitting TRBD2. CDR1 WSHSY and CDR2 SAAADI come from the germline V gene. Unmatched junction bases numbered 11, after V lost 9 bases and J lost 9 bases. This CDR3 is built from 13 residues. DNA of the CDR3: TGCGCCAGTATCGGCGGACTAGGAATTGAGCAGTTCTTC. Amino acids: CASIGGLGIEQFF.

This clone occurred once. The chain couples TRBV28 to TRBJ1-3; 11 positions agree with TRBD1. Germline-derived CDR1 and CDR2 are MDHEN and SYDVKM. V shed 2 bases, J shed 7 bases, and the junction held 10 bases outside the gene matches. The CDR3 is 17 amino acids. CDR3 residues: CASSLLQGTGGFNTIYF. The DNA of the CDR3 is TGTGCCAGCAGTTTACTGCAGGGGACAGGGGGTTTTAACACCATATATTTT.

CDR3 in DNA: TGTGCCAGCAGCTTAGGGGGCGGTCACGATGAAAAACTGTTTTTT. Translation gives CASSLGGGHDEKLFF. V usage is TRBV7-9 and J usage is TRBJ1-4; D is perhaps TRBD1 (5 bases). CDR1 and CDR2 from the germline V gene are SEHNR and FQNEAQ (reference sequence). The CDR3 runs to 15 residues. V lost 1 base to trimming and J lost 6 bases, with 12 bases between them.

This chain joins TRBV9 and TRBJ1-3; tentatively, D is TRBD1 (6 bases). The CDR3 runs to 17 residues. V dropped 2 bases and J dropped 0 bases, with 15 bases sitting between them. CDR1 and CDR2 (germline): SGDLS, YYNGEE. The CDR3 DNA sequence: TGTGCCAGCAGCGTTGACCTTGGGGGCTTCTCTGGAAACACCATATATTTT. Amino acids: CASSVDLGGFSGNTIYF.

The CDR3 protein is CATVDSAAPNGYTF. In DNA, the CDR3 is TGTGCCACCGTGGACAGTGCCGCGCCTAATGGCTACACCTTC. The V gene is TRBV25-1, the J gene TRBJ1-2; D possibly corresponds to TRBD1 (6 bases). Germline values: CDR1 MGHDK, CDR2 SYGVNS. Between the trimmed V and J ends, which lost 10 bases and 6 bases, there was a span of 21 bases. CDR3 size: 14 residues.

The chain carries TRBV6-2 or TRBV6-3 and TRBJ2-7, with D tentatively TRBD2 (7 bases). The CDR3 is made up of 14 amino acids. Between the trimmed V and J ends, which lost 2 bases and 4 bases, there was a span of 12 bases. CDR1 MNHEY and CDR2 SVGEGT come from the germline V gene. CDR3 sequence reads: CASSYPGGPYEQYF. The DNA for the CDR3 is TGTGCCAGCAGTTACCCCGGGGGGCCGTACGAGCAGTACTTC.

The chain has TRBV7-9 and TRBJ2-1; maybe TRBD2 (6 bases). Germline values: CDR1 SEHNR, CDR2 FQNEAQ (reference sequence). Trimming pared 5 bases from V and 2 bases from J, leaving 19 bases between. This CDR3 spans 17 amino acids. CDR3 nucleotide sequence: TGTGCCAGCAGCCCCCCCGCGGGACTGGATACCTACAATGAGCAGTTCTTC. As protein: CASSPPAGLDTYNEQFF.

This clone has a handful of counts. The CDR3 DNA sequence: TGCGCCAGCAGCTTGGCCGCAGGCTCCCCGAACACTGAAGCTTTCTTT. It yields the protein CASSLAAGSPNTEAFF. J is TRBJ1-1 and V is TRBV5-1; D not resolved. Germline loops: CDR1 SGHRS, CDR2 YFSETQ. This CDR3 region has 16 residues. The V end lost 0 bases, the J end lost 1 base, and 13 bases lay between the germline ends.

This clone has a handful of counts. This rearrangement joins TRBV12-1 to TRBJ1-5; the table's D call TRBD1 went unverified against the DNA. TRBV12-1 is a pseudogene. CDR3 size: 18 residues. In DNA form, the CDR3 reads TGTGCCAGCAGCTTTGAGGGGGACAGGCTTTATAGCAATCAGCCCCAGCATTTT. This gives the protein CASSFEGDRLYSNQPQHF.

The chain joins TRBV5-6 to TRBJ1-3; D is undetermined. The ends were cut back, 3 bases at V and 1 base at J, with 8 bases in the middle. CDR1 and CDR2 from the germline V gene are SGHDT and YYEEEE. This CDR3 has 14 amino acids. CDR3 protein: CASSWRASGNTIYF. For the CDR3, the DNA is TGTGCCAGCAGCTGGCGGGCATCTGGAAACACCATATATTTT.

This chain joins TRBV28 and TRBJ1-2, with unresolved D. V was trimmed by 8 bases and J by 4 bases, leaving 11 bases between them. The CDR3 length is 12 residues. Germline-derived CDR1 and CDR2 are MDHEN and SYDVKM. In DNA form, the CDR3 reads TGTGCCAGCGTGTTAGCGACCTATGGCTACACCTTC. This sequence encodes CASVLATYGYTF.

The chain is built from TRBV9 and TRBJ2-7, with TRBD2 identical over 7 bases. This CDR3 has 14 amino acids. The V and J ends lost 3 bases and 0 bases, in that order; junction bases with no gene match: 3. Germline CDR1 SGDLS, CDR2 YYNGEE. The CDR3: CASSGRDYSYEQYF. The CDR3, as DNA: TGTGCCAGCAGCGGCCGGGACTACTCCTACGAGCAGTACTTC.

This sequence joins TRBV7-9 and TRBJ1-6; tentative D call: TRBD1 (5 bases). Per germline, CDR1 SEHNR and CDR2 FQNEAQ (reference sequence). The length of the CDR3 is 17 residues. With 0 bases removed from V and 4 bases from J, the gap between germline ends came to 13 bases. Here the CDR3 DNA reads TGTGCCAGCAGCTTAGCAAGGTTCGACAGTTATAATTCACCCCTCCACTTT. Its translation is CASSLARFDSYNSPLHF.

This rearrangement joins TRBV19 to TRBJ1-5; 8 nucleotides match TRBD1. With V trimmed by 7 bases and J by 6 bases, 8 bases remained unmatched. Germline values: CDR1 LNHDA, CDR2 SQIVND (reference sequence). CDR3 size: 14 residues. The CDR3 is CASTDRGPRQPQHF. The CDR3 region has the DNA TGTGCCAGTACTGACAGGGGCCCTCGTCAGCCCCAGCATTTT. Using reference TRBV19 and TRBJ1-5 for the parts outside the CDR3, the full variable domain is DGGITQSPKYLFRKEGQNVTLSCEQNLNHDAMYWYRQDPGQGLRLIYYSQIVNDFQKGDIAEGYSVSREKKESFPLTVTSAQKNPTAFYLCASTDRGPRQPQHFGDGTRLSIL.

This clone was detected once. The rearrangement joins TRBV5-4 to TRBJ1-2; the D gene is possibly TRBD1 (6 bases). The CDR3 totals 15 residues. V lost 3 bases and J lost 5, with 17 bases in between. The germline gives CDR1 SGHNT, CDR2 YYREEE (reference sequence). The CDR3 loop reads CASSSGGSGEYGYTF. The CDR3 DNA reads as TGTGCCAGCAGCTCGGGAGGTTCAGGGGAGTATGGCTACACCTTC.

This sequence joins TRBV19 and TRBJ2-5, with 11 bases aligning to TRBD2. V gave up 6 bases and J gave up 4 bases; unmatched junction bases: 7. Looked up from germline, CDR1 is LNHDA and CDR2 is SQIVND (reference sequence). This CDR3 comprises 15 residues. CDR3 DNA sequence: TGTGCCAGTAGATTTAGCGGGGGGGCCGGAGAGACCCAGTACTTC. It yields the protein CASRFSGGAGETQYF. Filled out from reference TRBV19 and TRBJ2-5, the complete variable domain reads DGGITQSPKYLFRKEGQNVTLSCEQNLNHDAMYWYRQDPGQGLRLIYYSQIVNDFQKGDIAEGYSVSREKKESFPLTVTSAQKNPTAFYLCASRFSGGAGETQYFGPGTRLLVL.

The CDR3 is CASSLTQGVTYYGYTF. The CDR3 DNA follows: TGTGCCAGCAGCTTGACCCAGGGGGTGACTTACTATGGCTACACCTTC. The chain recombines TRBV5-6 with TRBJ1-2, with 7 nucleotides matching TRBD1. The CDR3 extends over 16 amino acids. V shed 1 base, J shed 3 bases, and the junction held 9 bases outside the gene matches. CDR1 is SGHDT, CDR2 YYEEEE, per germline. The whole variable domain, remainder taken from reference TRBV5-6 and TRBJ1-2, is DAGVTQSPTHLIKTRGQQVTLRCSPKSGHDTVSWYQQALGQGPQFIFQYYEEEERQRGNFPDRFSGHQFPNYSSELNVNALLLGDSALYLCASSLTQGVTYYGYTFGSGTRLTVV.

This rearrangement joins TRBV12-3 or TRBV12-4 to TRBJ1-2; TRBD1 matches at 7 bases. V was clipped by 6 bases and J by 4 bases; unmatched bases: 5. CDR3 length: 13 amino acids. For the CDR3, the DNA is TGTGCCAGCAGCTCCGGGACAGCCTATGGCTACACCTTC. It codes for CASSSGTAYGYTF.

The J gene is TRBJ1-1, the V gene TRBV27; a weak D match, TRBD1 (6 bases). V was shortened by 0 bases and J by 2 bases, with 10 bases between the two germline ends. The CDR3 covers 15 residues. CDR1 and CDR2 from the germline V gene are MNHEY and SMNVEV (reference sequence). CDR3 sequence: CASSLSPGANTEAFF. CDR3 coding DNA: TGTGCCAGCAGTTTATCCCCAGGGGCAAACACTGAAGCTTTCTTT.

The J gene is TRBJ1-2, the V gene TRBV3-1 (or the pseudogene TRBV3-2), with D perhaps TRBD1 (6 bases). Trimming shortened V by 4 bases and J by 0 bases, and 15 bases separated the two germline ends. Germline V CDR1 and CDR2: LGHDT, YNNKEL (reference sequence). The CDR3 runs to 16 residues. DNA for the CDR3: TGTGCCAGCAGCCCCGAGGGACACCTCGCTAACTATGGCTACACCTTC. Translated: CASSPEGHLANYGYTF.